This T cell receptor (beta chain) derives from a study of blood T cell repertoires in COVID-19. Clones were read by immunoSEQ multiplex PCR, and TCRdb kept only the in-frame ones, dropping some. Of roughly 100,000 clones listed, approximately 92% are singletons. The germline V and J ends were trimmed by 1 base and 3 bases, with 18 bases remaining between them. Germline V CDR1 and CDR2: KGHSH, LQKENI. This CDR3 is built from 17 residues. This chain links TRBV18 with TRBJ1-2, with a tentative D call TRBD1 (6 bases). Sequencing was done on a sample of peripheral blood. This clonotype originated in a young man with acute or convalescent COVID-19. In DNA form, the CDR3 reads TGTGCCAGCTCACCACTGGACAGCCTAACTAATCACTATGGCTACACCTTC. Its protein is CASSPLDSLTNHYGYTF.